A single sample is the source of the 32 T cell receptor beta chains below, sequenced in a study of cytomegalovirus exposure and HLA in healthy donors. Primers included in the PCR were 60 Vbeta and 13 Jbeta primers. The repertoire was sequenced with immunoSEQ multiplex PCR; TCRdb's copy has only in-frame clones and lacks some. The repertoire holds 90,000 to 100,000 clones, with approximately 71% as singletons. The sequencing input was PBMCs. The receptors shown here come from a female donor in good health and CMV-seronegative.

The V gene is TRBV19, the J gene TRBJ1-5, with 9 nucleotides matching TRBD1. Losses at the gene ends were 8 bases for V and 0 bases for J; bases not matched to a gene: 11. CDR1 is LNHDA and CDR2 is SQIVND in the germline V gene (reference sequence). This CDR3 is built from 17 residues. The CDR3 here is CASAYRGRGDSNQPQHF. The DNA of the CDR3 is TGTGCCAGTGCATACAGGGGGCGGGGGGATAGCAATCAGCCCCAGCATTTT.

The rearrangement uses TRBV7-9 and TRBJ1-1; TRBD1 agrees at 8 bases. The ends lost 8 bases at V and 1 base at J; junction bases unmatched: 3. CDR3 size: 13 residues. Germline-derived CDR1 and CDR2 are SEHNR and FQNEAQ (reference sequence). CDR3 sequence (DNA): TGTGCCAGCGTGGGGACAGGGAACACTGAAGCTTTCTTT. Its translation is CASVGTGNTEAFF.

About this clone: Additional DNA sequences in this sample encode the identical CDR3. This chain links TRBV2 with TRBJ2-1, with D maybe TRBD2 (5 bases). Trimming shortened V by 1 base and J by 6 bases, and 13 bases separated the two germline ends. Per the germline V gene, CDR1 is SNHLY and CDR2 is FYNNEI. The CDR3 is 15 residues long. The CDR3 protein is CASSEGPSLGNEQFF. As DNA, the CDR3 is TGTGCCAGCAGTGAAGGTCCTAGCTTGGGCAATGAGCAGTTCTTC.

This chain connects TRBV5-1 to TRBJ2-7; no definite D call. This CDR3 spans 13 amino acids. Germline loops: CDR1 SGHRS, CDR2 YFSETQ. The ends were cut back, 0 bases at V and 2 bases at J, with 6 bases in the middle. CDR3 region: CASSLDRTYEQYF. As DNA, the CDR3 is TGCGCCAGCAGCTTGGACAGAACCTACGAGCAGTACTTC. Using reference TRBV5-1 and TRBJ2-7 for the parts outside the CDR3, the full variable domain is KAGVTQTPRYLIKTRGQQVTLSCSPISGHRSVSWYQQTPGQGLQFLFEYFSETQRNKGNFPGRFSGRQFSNSRSEMNVSTLELGDSALYLCASSLDRTYEQYFGPGTRLTVT.

V usage is TRBV18 and J usage is TRBJ2-1, with TRBD2 matching over 10 bases. This CDR3 contains 17 residues. The trim removed 1 base at V and 4 bases at J, leaving 7 bases unmatched. Germline V gene lookup returns CDR1 KGHSH and CDR2 LQKENI. CDR3 in amino acids: CASSPRASGGPYNEQFF. The DNA of the CDR3 is TGTGCCAGCTCACCACGGGCTAGCGGGGGTCCGTACAATGAGCAGTTCTTC.

This rearrangement joins TRBV30 to TRBJ1-6; possible D gene TRBD1, 5 bases. This CDR3 has 15 residues. Germline values: CDR1 GTSNPN, CDR2 SVGIG (reference sequence). V gave up 4 bases and J gave up 8 bases, with 18 bases separating them. The DNA for the CDR3 is TGTGCCTGGACCCCTGGAGGGGAAAGTGATTCACCCCTCCACTTT. It yields the protein CAWTPGGESDSPLHF.

This clone showed up just once. The chain couples TRBV5-8 to TRBJ1-5; D remains unclear. CDR1 SGHTS and CDR2 YDEGEE come from the germline V gene. The CDR3 covers 13 residues. The V end lost 1 base, the J end lost 7 bases, and 9 bases lay between the germline ends. CDR3 residues: CASSLSPGQPQHF. The CDR3 DNA is TGTGCCAGCAGCTTGTCCCCGGGGCAGCCCCAGCATTTT.

This sequence joins TRBV6-1 and TRBJ2-1; 10 bases are shared with TRBD2. Germline CDR1 is MNHNS and CDR2 is SASEGT. The CDR3 has 15 residues. J was trimmed by 6 bases and V by 7 bases; bases with no gene match: 9. The CDR3 reads CASIILAGVFNEQFF. The CDR3 DNA reads TGTGCCAGCATTATTCTAGCGGGAGTCTTCAATGAGCAGTTCTTC.

The rearrangement uses TRBV13 and TRBJ2-7; 8 bases map to TRBD1. The CDR3 loop spans 15 amino acids. The trim removed 5 bases at V and 3 bases at J, leaving 9 bases unmatched. Germline V CDR1 and CDR2: PRHDT, FYEKMQ (reference sequence). CDR3 amino acids: CASSQGRTGLYEQYF. CDR3 nucleotides: TGTGCCAGCAGCCAAGGTAGGACAGGGCTCTACGAGCAGTACTTC.

This chain joins TRBV9 and TRBJ1-1; D gene uncertain. The CDR3 spans 17 residues. With 0 bases removed from V and 6 bases from J, the gap between germline ends came to 21 bases. Germline assignment: CDR1 SGDLS and CDR2 YYNGEE. CDR3 residues: CASSVGALRVNPSEAFF. Here the CDR3 DNA reads TGTGCCAGCAGCGTAGGAGCCCTGAGGGTGAACCCTTCTGAAGCTTTCTTT.

The CDR3 DNA is TGCGCCAGCAGTGATTTTGGGGACAGGGGCACCTACGAGCAGTACTTC. Its translation is CASSDFGDRGTYEQYF. The chain uses TRBV10-1 and TRBJ2-7, with TRBD1 matching 10 bases. CDR3 length equals 16 residues. Trimming cost V 3 bases and J 2 bases; bases outside gene matches: 7. The germline V gene encodes CDR1 WNHNN and CDR2 SYGVQD (reference sequence).

The CDR3 nucleotides read TGTGCCAGCAGTTCCGACAGGGGGTACCTCTATGGCTACACCTTC. This translates into CASSSDRGYLYGYTF. The rearrangement joins TRBV28 to TRBJ1-2, with 9 nucleotides matching TRBD1. Germline CDR1 MDHEN, CDR2 SYDVKM. V shed 4 bases, J shed 4 bases, and the junction held 7 bases outside the gene matches. This CDR3 has 15 amino acids.

This clone appeared once. The chain links TRBV9 to TRBJ2-1; 7 bases align to TRBD2. This CDR3 region has 15 residues. Unmatched junction bases numbered 8, after V lost 3 bases and J lost 5 bases. Germline V gene sequence: CDR1 SGDLS, CDR2 YYNGEE. CDR3 coding DNA: TGTGCCAGCAGCGCTAGCGCTGGGGGGGACAATGAGCAGTTCTTC. Translated, it gives CASSASAGGDNEQFF. Filled out from reference TRBV9 and TRBJ2-1, the complete variable domain reads DSGVTQTPKHLITATGQRVTLRCSPRSGDLSVYWYQQSLDQGLQFLIQYYNGEERAKGNILERFSAQQFPDLHSELNLSSLELGDSALYFCASSASAGGDNEQFFGPGTRLTVL.

The rearrangement uses TRBV30 and TRBJ1-5; D ambiguous. In germline, CDR1 is GTSNPN, CDR2 SVGIG (reference sequence). This CDR3 has 15 residues. V lost 2 bases and J lost 2, with 13 bases in between. The CDR3 DNA follows: TGTGCCTGGAGTTACACCGCCAGCGGCAATCAGCCCCAGCATTTT. Amino acids: CAWSYTASGNQPQHF.

The V call is TRBV5-6, the J call TRBJ1-1; D unresolved. This CDR3 comprises 13 residues. Between the trimmed V and J ends, which lost 0 bases and 4 bases, there was a span of 7 bases. Germline lookup yields CDR1 SGHDT and CDR2 YYEEEE. Written as DNA, the CDR3 is TGTGCCAGCAGCTTGGTTAGCGCCACTGAAGCTTTCTTT. Its translation: CASSLVSATEAFF.

V and J are TRBV5-1 and TRBJ2-1; 9 positions agree with TRBD2. Germline CDR1 is SGHRS and CDR2 is YFSETQ. This CDR3 is built from 15 residues. J lost 4 bases, V lost 3 bases, and 5 bases had no gene match. The CDR3 DNA reads as TGCGCCAGCAGCTCCACTAGCGGGTCATACAATGAGCAGTTCTTC. It encodes CASSSTSGSYNEQFF. The entire variable domain, with the rest obtained from reference TRBV5-1 and TRBJ2-1, is as follows: KAGVTQTPRYLIKTRGQQVTLSCSPISGHRSVSWYQQTPGQGLQFLFEYFSETQRNKGNFPGRFSGRQFSNSRSEMNVSTLELGDSALYLCASSSTSGSYNEQFFGPGTRLTVL.

Comment on this clone: The junction differs from germline at one of its ends, possibly a read error. This chain joins TRBV7-9 and TRBJ1-2, with no clear D. The germline CDR1 and CDR2 sequences are SEHNR and FQNEAQ (reference sequence). The CDR3 covers 12 residues. CDR3 protein: CSSSLERNGYTF. CDR3 in DNA: TGTTCCAGCAGCTTAGAGCGGAATGGCTACACCTTC.

This clone was picked up one time. CDR3 DNA: TGTGCCAGTAGTATTTTGTCAGGGGATGGCTACACCTTC. It translates to CASSILSGDGYTF. The rearrangement joins TRBV19 to TRBJ1-2; perhaps TRBD1 as D (6 bases). The V end lost 3 bases, the J end lost 6 bases, and 11 bases lay between the germline ends. This CDR3 is 13 amino acids long. CDR1 is LNHDA, CDR2 SQIVND, per germline (reference sequence).

This chain joins TRBV29-1 and TRBJ1-3, with no clear D. Germline values: CDR1 SQVTM, CDR2 ANQGSEA. The CDR3 runs to 14 residues. V was shortened by 6 bases and J by 2 bases, with 14 bases between the two germline ends. CDR3 sequence: CSVRLLNAGNTIYF. For the CDR3, the DNA is TGCAGCGTGAGGCTCTTGAACGCTGGAAACACCATATATTTT.

With respect to this clone: One junction end does not reproduce the germline sequence, and a read error may be involved. This sequence joins TRBV30 and TRBJ1-1; a possible D gene is TRBD1 (6 bases). The CDR3 has 13 residues. Germline loops: CDR1 GTSNPN, CDR2 SVGIG (reference sequence). The CDR3 DNA sequence: TGTGCCTGGAGTGTACTTGGGGGCACTGAAGCTTTTTTT. It translates to CAWSVLGGTEAFF.

In its sample, this clone was seen once. The chain links TRBV5-1 to TRBJ1-2, with 7 bases that match TRBD1. The CDR3 has 13 residues. With V trimmed by 8 bases and J by 2 bases, 6 bases remained unmatched. Germline CDR1 and CDR2: SGHRS and YFSETQ. For the CDR3, the DNA is TGCGCCAGACCAGTGACAGGGAACTATGGCTACACCTTC. Encoded protein: CARPVTGNYGYTF.

Remarks on this clone: Mismatch with germline at one junction end may stem from a read error. The rearrangement links TRBV2 to TRBJ2-7; TRBD2 is a possible D gene (6 bases). CDR3 length: 13 amino acids. Per the germline V gene, CDR1 is SNHLY and CDR2 is FYNNEI. This chain's CDR3 is CASSEGGWDPGGF. CDR3 DNA sequence: TGTGCCAGCAGTGAAGGGGGGTGGGACCCCGGGGGCTTC.

This clone is a singleton in its sample. CDR3 nucleotide sequence: TGTGCCAGCTCGCAAACTAGCGCTCAAGAGACCCAGTACTTC. This encodes CASSQTSAQETQYF. The gene calls are TRBV18 and TRBJ2-5, with 7 bases identical to TRBD2. The V gene end was trimmed by 6 bases and the J gene end by 2 bases; junction bases not matched to a gene: 6. Germline loops: CDR1 KGHSH, CDR2 LQKENI. This CDR3 region has 14 residues.

The chain uses TRBV5-1 and TRBJ2-2; 7 bases line up with TRBD1. V was pared by 4 bases and J by 2 bases, with 5 bases of the junction left unmatched. The CDR3 loop spans 15 amino acids. Germline loops: CDR1 SGHRS, CDR2 YFSETQ. The CDR3 DNA follows: TGCGCCAGCAGCACTGGGACAGCTAACACCGGGGAGCTGTTTTTT. It codes for CASSTGTANTGELFF.

The chain links TRBV12-5 to TRBJ1-2; maybe TRBD1 (5 bases). V lost 8 bases and J 5 bases, leaving 12 bases between the germline ends. Germline V gene lookup returns CDR1 LGHNT and CDR2 FRNRAP. The CDR3 consists of 12 residues. The CDR3 here is CASSREGYGYTF. CDR3 nucleotide sequence: TGTGCTAGTAGCAGGGAAGGGTATGGCTACACCTTC. Full variable domain (outside the CDR3, taken from reference TRBV12-5 and TRBJ1-2): DARVTQTPRHKVTEMGQEVTMRCQPILGHNTVFWYRQTMMQGLELLAYFRNRAPLDDSGMPKDRFSAEMPDATLATLKIQPSEPRDSAVYFCASSREGYGYTFGSGTRLTVV.

The chain has TRBV19 and TRBJ2-3; possible D gene TRBD1, 5 bases. This CDR3 is built from 14 residues. CDR1 LNHDA and CDR2 SQIVND come from the germline V gene (reference sequence). Trimming took off 3 bases at V and 1 base at J, with 8 bases between the two ends. CDR3 loop: CASSIQGRTDTQYF. For the CDR3, the DNA is TGTGCCAGTAGTATTCAGGGCCGCACAGATACGCAGTATTTT.

The chain recombines TRBV27 with TRBJ1-5; D is perhaps TRBD1 (6 bases). The V gene's germline CDR1 is MNHEY and CDR2 SMNVEV (reference sequence). Trimming took 0 bases from V and 4 from J, leaving 10 bases between them. This CDR3 spans 15 amino acids. This CDR3 reads CASSLSPGTNQPQHF. Written as DNA, the CDR3 is TGTGCCAGCAGTTTATCTCCAGGGACAAATCAGCCCCAGCATTTT.

This clone was picked up a small number of times. The chain links TRBV10-3 to TRBJ2-1, with 13 bases identical to TRBD2. The junction had 9 bases not matched to a gene; V was cut back by 7 bases and J by 0 bases. This CDR3 comprises 18 residues. From germline, CDR1 is ENHRY and CDR2 SYGVKD. CDR3 amino acids: CAITRTSGGPHSYNEQFF. CDR3 coding DNA: TGTGCCATCACCCGGACTAGCGGGGGTCCTCACTCCTACAATGAGCAGTTCTTC.

The J gene is TRBJ1-5, the V gene TRBV6-5; D remains unclear. CDR1 is MNHEY, CDR2 SVGAGI, per germline. There are 13 residues in the CDR3. V lost 2 bases, J lost 4 bases, and 6 bases lay in between. The CDR3 spells CASSYTTNQPQHF. The CDR3 DNA reads TGTGCCAGCAGTTACACAACGAATCAGCCCCAGCATTTT.

The chain uses TRBV5-5 and TRBJ1-6; 7 nucleotides line up with TRBD1. The germline V gene has CDR1 SGHKS and CDR2 YYEKEE (reference sequence). The CDR3 runs 15 residues. The V and J ends lost 4 bases and 0 bases, in that order; junction bases with no gene match: 1. CDR3 sequence reads: CASSRDSSYNSPLHF. The CDR3 coding sequence is TGTGCCAGCAGCAGGGACAGCTCCTATAATTCACCCCTCCACTTT.

CDR3 DNA: TGTGCCAGCAGTCTGGGACATAGGGAGACCCAGTACTTC. Its translation is CASSLGHRETQYF. This chain uses TRBV28 with TRBJ2-5, with a weak D call TRBD1 (6 bases). V gave up 5 bases and J gave up 5 bases, with 12 bases separating them. Germline V gene sequence: CDR1 MDHEN, CDR2 SYDVKM. The length of the CDR3 is 13 residues.

The V and J genes are TRBV20-1 and TRBJ2-1, with TRBD2 as a possible D gene (5 bases). V dropped 7 bases and J dropped 7 bases, with 8 bases sitting between them. The CDR3 contains 10 residues. CDR1 and CDR2 from the germline V gene are DFQATT and SNEGSKA (reference sequence). DNA for the CDR3: TGCAGTGTCCCGGGGAATGAGCAGTTCTTC. Amino acids: CSVPGNEQFF.